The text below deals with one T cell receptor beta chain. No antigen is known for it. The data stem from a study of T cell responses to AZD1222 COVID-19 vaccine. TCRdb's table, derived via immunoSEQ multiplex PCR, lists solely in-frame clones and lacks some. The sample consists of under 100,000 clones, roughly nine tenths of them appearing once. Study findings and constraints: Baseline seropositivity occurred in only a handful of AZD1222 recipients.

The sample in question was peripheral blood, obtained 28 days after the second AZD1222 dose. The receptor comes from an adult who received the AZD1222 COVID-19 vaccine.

This chain's CDR3 is CASSFLGTGGYGYTF. Here the CDR3 DNA reads TGTGCCAGCAGCTTCCTCGGGACAGGGGGCTATGGCTACACCTTC. The chain joins TRBV5-6 to TRBJ1-2; 11 nucleotides agree with TRBD1. Germline assignment: CDR1 SGHDT and CDR2 YYEEEE. The CDR3 spans 15 residues. V shed 2 bases and J 4 bases; nucleotides not matched to a gene: 4.